The clone carrying this TCR beta chain was seen a handful of times. Its antigen is not identified. This sample stems from a study of cytomegalovirus exposure and HLA in healthy donors. Study as a whole: A prior study identified 117 million unique TCR beta sequences from about 179 million T cells. Regarding the study as a whole: The authors excluded some V segments, including TRBV6-2 and TRBV6-3, as indistinguishable. Trimming of TCR beta V- and J-genes showed a link, identified in a later analysis, to a missense DCLRE1C variant. TCR beta chains numbering more than 150 were designated cytomegalovirus-associated.

The PCR had 60 Vbeta and 13 Jbeta primers. TCRdb's copy holds only in-frame clones and misses some; the assay was immunoSEQ multiplex PCR. The sample yields under 200,000 clones, 68% seen once. Per the germline V gene, CDR1 is MNHEY and CDR2 is SMNVEV (reference sequence). The length of the CDR3 is 14 residues. Trimming took 6 bases from V and 6 from J; bases not matched to a gene: 9. This receptor was obtained from a woman between 40 and 55 years old in good health and CMV-seropositive. The sequencing input was PBMCs. This chain links TRBV27 with TRBJ2-7; TRBD1 agrees at 9 bases. For the CDR3, the DNA is TGTGCCAGCAGCCGACCGGGACAGGGTTCCGAGCAGTACTTC. Translation gives CASSRPGQGSEQYF.